The clone carrying this T cell receptor beta chain was seen ten or more times. TCRdb called the 5' RACE reads again in MiXCR, with one record for every CDR3 protein. The table lists about 69,000 distinct CDR3 sequences, approximately 6.2% of them singletons. The CDR3 runs to 15 residues. CDR1 is KGHSH and CDR2 is LQKENI in the germline V gene. The ends were cut back, 3 bases at V and 8 bases at J, with 16 bases in the middle. The data originate from a study of T cells after yellow fever vaccination. The TCR sequence derives from a man aged 18 to 29 who received the YFV17D yellow fever vaccine. The rearrangement links TRBV18 to TRBJ1-4, with D possibly matching TRBD1 (5 bases). This specimen consisted of CD4+ T cells sorted from PBMCs, obtained less than 16 days after the first yellow fever vaccination. CDR3 amino acids: CASSPDQGVGEKLFF. CDR3 DNA: TGTGCCAGCTCACCTGACCAGGGCGTCGGCGAAAAACTGTTTTTT.